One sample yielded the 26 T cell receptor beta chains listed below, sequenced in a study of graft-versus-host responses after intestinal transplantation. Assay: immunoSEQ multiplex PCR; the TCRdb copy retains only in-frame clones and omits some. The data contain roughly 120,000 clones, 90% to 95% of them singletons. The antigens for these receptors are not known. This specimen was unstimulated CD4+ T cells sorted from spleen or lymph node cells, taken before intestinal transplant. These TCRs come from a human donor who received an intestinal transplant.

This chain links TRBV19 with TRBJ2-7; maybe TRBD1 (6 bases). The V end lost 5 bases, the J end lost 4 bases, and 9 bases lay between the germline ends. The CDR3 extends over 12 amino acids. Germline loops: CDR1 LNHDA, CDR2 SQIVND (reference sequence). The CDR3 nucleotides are TGTGCCAGTAGTCCGACAGGTTACGAGCAGTACTTC. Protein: CASSPTGYEQYF. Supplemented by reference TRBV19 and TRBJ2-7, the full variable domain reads DGGITQSPKYLFRKEGQNVTLSCEQNLNHDAMYWYRQDPGQGLRLIYYSQIVNDFQKGDIAEGYSVSREKKESFPLTVTSAQKNPTAFYLCASSPTGYEQYFGPGTRLTVT.

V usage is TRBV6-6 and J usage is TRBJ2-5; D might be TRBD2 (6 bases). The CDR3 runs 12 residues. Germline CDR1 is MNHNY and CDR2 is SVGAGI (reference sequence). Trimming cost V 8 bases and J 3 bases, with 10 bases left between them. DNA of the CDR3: TGTGCCAGCGGACGGGGGAAAGAGACCCAGTACTTC. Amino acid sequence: CASGRGKETQYF.

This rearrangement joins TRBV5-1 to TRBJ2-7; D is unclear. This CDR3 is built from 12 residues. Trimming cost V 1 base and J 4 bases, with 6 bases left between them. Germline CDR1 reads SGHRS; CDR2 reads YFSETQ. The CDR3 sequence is CASSLTEYEQYF. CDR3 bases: TGCGCCAGCAGCTTGACAGAATACGAGCAGTACTTC.

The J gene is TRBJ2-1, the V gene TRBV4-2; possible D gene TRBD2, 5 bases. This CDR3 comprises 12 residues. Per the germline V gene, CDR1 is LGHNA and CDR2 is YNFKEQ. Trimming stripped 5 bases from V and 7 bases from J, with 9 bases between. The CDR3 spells CASSGSINEQFF. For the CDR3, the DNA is TGTGCCAGCAGCGGGAGCATTAATGAGCAGTTCTTC.

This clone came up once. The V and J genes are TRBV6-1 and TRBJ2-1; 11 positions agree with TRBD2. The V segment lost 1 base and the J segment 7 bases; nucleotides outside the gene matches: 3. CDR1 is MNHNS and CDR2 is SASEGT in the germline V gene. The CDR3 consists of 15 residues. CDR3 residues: CASSEGSSGRNEQFF. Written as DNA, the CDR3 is TGTGCCAGCAGTGAAGGGTCTAGCGGGAGGAATGAGCAGTTCTTC.

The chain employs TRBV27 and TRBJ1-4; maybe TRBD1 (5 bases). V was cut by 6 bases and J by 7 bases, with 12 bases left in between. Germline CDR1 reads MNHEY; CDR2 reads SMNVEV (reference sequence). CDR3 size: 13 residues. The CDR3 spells CASRGGEGEKLFF. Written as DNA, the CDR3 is TGTGCCAGCAGGGGGGGGGAGGGTGAAAAACTGTTTTTT.

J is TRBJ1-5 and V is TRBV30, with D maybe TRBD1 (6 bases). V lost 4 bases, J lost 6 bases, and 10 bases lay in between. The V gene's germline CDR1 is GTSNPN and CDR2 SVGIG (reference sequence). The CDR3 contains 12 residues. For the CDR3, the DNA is TGTGCCTGGACAGGGGTCGGTCAGCCCCAGCATTTT. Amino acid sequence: CAWTGVGQPQHF.

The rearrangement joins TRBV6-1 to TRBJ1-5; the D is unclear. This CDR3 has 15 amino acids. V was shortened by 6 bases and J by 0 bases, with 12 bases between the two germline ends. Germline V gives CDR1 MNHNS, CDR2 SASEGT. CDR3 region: CASSRGRNSNQPQHF. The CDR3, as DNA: TGTGCCAGCAGCCGTGGCCGGAATAGCAATCAGCCCCAGCATTTT.

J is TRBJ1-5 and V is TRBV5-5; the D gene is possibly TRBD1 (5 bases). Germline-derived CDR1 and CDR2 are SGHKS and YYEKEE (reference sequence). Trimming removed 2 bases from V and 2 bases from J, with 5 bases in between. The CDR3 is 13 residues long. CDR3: CASSFRGNQPQHF. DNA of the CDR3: TGTGCCAGCAGCTTCAGGGGCAATCAGCCCCAGCATTTT.

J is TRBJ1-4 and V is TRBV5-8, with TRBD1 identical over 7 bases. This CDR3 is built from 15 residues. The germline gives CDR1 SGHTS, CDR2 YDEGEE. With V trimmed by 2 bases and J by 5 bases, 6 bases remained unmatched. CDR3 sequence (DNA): TGTGCCAGCAGCTTTGACAGGGTTGTAAATGAAAAACTGTTTTTT. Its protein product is CASSFDRVVNEKLFF. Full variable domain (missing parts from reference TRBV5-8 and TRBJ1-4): EAGVTQSPTHLIKTRGQQATLRCSPISGHTSVYWYQQALGLGLQFLLWYDEGEERNRGNFPPRFSGRQFPNYSSELNVNALELEDSALYLCASSFDRVVNEKLFFGSGTQLSVL.

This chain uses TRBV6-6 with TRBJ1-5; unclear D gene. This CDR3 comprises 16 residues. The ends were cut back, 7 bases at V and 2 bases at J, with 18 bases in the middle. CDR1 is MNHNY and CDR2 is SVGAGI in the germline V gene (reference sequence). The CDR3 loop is CASTKSAPNGNQPQHF. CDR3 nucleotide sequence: TGTGCCAGCACCAAATCAGCCCCGAATGGCAATCAGCCCCAGCATTTT.

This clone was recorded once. The CDR3 is CASSGQGIDTEAFF. The CDR3 nucleotides are TGTGCCAGCAGTGGGCAGGGGATCGACACTGAAGCTTTCTTT. The chain links TRBV6-1 to TRBJ1-1, with D possibly TRBD1 on 6 matching bases. The CDR3 extends over 14 amino acids. Trimming left V 4 bases short and J 3 bases short, with 12 bases between. Germline V gives CDR1 MNHNS, CDR2 SASEGT.

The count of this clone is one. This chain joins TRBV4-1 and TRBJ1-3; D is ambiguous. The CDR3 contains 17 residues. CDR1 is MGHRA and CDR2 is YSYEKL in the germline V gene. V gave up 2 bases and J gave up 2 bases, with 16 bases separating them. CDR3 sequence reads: CASSQSGPLEAGNTIYF. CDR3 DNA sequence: TGCGCCAGCAGCCAATCGGGCCCTTTGGAGGCTGGAAACACCATATATTTT.

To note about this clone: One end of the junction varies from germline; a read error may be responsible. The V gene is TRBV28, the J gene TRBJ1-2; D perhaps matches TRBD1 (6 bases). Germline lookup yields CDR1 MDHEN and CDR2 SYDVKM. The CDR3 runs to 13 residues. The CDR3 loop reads CASSFGGAGRAAF. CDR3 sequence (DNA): TGTGCCAGCAGTTTTGGGGGGGCGGGGAGAGCCGCCTTC.

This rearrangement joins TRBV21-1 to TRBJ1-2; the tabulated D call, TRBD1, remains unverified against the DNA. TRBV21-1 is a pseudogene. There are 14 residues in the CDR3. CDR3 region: CASSTWTGAYGYTF. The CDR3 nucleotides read TGTGCCAGCAGCACTTGGACAGGCGCCTATGGCTACACCTTC.

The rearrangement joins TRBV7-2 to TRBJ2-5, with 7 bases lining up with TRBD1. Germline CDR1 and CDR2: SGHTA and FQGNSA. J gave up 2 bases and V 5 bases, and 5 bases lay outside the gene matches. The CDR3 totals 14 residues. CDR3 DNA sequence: TGTGCCAGCAGCCCCGACAGGGTTCAAGAGACCCAGTACTTC. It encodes CASSPDRVQETQYF.

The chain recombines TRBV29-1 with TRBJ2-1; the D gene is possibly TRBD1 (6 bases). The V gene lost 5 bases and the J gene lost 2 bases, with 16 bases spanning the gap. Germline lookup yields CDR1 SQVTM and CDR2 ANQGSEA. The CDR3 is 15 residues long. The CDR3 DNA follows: TGCAGCGTTCAAATACCCGGGACACCCTACAATGAGCAGTTCTTC. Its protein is CSVQIPGTPYNEQFF.

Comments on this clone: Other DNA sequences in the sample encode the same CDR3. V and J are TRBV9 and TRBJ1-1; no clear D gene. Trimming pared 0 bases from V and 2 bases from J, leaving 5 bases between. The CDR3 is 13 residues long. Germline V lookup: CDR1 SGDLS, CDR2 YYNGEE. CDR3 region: CASSVAVNTEAFF. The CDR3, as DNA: TGTGCCAGCAGCGTAGCTGTCAACACTGAAGCTTTCTTT.

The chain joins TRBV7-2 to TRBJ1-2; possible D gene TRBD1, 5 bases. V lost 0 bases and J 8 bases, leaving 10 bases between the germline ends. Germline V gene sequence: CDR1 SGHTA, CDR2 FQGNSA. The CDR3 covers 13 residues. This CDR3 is CASSLAGGDGYTF. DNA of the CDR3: TGTGCCAGCAGCTTAGCGGGGGGAGACGGCTACACCTTC.

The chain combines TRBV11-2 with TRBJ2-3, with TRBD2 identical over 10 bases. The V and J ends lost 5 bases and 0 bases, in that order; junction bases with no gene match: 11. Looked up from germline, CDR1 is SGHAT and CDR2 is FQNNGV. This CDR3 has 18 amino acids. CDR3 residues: CASSPWTSGGLSTDTQYF. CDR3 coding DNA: TGTGCCAGCAGCCCGTGGACTAGCGGAGGCCTTAGCACAGATACGCAGTATTTT.

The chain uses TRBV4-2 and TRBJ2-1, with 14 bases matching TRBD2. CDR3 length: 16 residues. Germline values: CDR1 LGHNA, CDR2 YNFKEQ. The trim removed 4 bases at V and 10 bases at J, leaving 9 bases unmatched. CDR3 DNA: TGTGCCAGCAGCCTAGAGACTAGCGGGAGGGCCAAGGAGCAGTTCTTC. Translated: CASSLETSGRAKEQFF.

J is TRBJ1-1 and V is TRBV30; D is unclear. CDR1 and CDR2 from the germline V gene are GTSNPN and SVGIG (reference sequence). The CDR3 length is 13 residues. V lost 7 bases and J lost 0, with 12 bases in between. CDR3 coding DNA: TGTGCCTCAAGTCCAGGTATGAACACTGAAGCTTTCTTT. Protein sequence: CASSPGMNTEAFF. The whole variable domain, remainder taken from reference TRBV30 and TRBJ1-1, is SQTIHQWPATLVQPVGSPLSLECTVEGTSNPNLYWYRQAAGRGLQLLFYSVGIGQISSEVPQNLSASRPQDRQFILSSKKLLLSDSGFYLCASSPGMNTEAFFGQGTRLTVV.

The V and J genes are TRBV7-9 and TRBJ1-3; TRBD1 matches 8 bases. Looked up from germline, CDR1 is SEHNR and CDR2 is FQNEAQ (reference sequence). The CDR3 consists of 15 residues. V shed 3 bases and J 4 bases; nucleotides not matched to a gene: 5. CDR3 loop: CASSLAGGAGNTIYF. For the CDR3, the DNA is TGTGCCAGCAGCTTGGCAGGGGGCGCCGGAAACACCATATATTTT.

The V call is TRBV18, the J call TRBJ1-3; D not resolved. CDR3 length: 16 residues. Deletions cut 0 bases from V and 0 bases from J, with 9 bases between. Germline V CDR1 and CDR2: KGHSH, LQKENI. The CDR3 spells CASSPPAKGSGNTIYF. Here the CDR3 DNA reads TGTGCCAGCTCACCACCGGCGAAGGGCTCTGGAAACACCATATATTTT.

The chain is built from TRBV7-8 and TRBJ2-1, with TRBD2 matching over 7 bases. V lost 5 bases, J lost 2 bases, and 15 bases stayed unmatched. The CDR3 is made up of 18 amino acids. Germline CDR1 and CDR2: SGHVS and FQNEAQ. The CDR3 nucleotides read TGTGCCAGCAGCCCTCGCTACCTTAGCGGGCAGCCCTACAATGAGCAGTTCTTC. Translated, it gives CASSPRYLSGQPYNEQFF.

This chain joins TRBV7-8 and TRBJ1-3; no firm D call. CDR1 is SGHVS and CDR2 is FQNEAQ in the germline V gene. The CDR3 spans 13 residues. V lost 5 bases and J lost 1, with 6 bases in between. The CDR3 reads CASSPGSGNTIYF. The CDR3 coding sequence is TGTGCCAGCAGCCCCGGTTCTGGAAACACCATATATTTT.